This is a list of T cell receptor beta chains from one sample in a study of T-cell memory formation after mild COVID-19. TCRdb itself ran the 5' RACE reads through MiXCR, one entry per CDR3 protein. The sample yields 300,000 to 350,000 distinct CDR3 sequences, 13% to 15% seen once. What was sequenced was PBMCs or a T cell subset sorted from them (not recorded which). The source is a man in his late teens or twenties who had mild COVID-19 (a few samples of this study predate the infection). Cell type and time point are not known. The CDR3 runs from the conserved cysteine through the conserved F or W. The D gene is left open where the match is weak. Only part of the rows carry a size: once, few, many, or a class if the clone is expanded.

D gene,clone size,V gene,J gene,CDR3 protein,CDR3 DNA
TRBD2,-,TRBV5-1,TRBJ2-1,CASSFSASGGAVNEQFF,TGCGCCAGCAGCTTCTCGGCTAGCGGGGGGGCAGTTAATGAGCAGTTCTTC
TRBD2,few,TRBV19,TRBJ2-7,CASSQTLAGAYYEQYF,TGTGCCAGTAGCCAAACTCTAGCGGGGGCATACTACGAGCAGTACTTC
-,few,TRBV29-1,TRBJ2-4,CSAWWGDIQYF,TGCAGCGCTTGGTGGGGGGACATTCAGTACTTC
-,-,TRBV7-2,TRBJ1-6,CASSLVNRANSPLHF,TGTGCCAGCAGCTTAGTGAACAGGGCCAATTCACCCCTCCACTTT
-,-,TRBV7-9,TRBJ1-6,CASSIRGTSPLHF,TGTGCCAGCAGTATCAGGGGTACTTCACCCCTCCACTTT
TRBD2,many,TRBV5-1,TRBJ2-1,CASTQSGVYNEQFF,TGCGCCAGTACACAGAGCGGGGTGTACAATGAGCAGTTCTTC
-,many,TRBV7-8,TRBJ2-7,CASSSLETHVYEQYF,TGTGCCAGCAGCTCCCTGGAGACCCACGTCTACGAGCAGTACTTC
-,-,TRBV7-9,TRBJ2-1,CASSSTGGFEQFF,TGTGCCAGCAGCTCAACCGGGGGTTTTGAGCAGTTCTTC
-,-,TRBV18,TRBJ2-7,CASSPPSRGLHEQYF,TGTGCCAGCTCACCACCATCTCGGGGGCTCCACGAGCAGTACTTC
TRBD2,few,TRBV20-1,TRBJ2-1,CSASGGVLSFF,TGCAGTGCTAGCGGGGGGGTCCTTTCGTTCTTC
-,-,TRBV6-1,TRBJ2-3,CASSVGNTQYF,TGTGCCAGCAGTGTGGGAAATACGCAGTATTTT
TRBD2,few,TRBV6-5,TRBJ2-5,CASSYSPSGVETQYF,TGTGCCAGCAGTTACTCCCCTAGCGGGGTGGAGACCCAGTACTTC
-,-,TRBV4-2,TRBJ1-6,CASSQDQVGASPLHF,TGTGCCAGCAGCCAAGATCAAGTCGGGGCATCTCCCCTCCACTTT
TRBD1,few,TRBV9,TRBJ1-6,CASSIRGLNSPLHF,TGTGCCAGCAGCATCAGGGGGCTGAATTCACCCCTCCACTTT
-,-,TRBV7-3,TRBJ2-4,CASSLSRAGIQYF,TGTGCCAGCAGCTTATCCCGGGCGGGGATTCAGTACTTC
-,-,TRBV6-6,TRBJ1-5,CASSYGAGENGNQPQHF,TGTGCCAGCAGTTACGGGGCCGGGGAAAATGGCAATCAGCCCCAGCATTTT
-,many,TRBV5-6,TRBJ1-5,CASSLAPGAVSNQPQHF,TGTGCCAGCAGCTTGGCCCCAGGGGCAGTAAGCAATCAGCCCCAGCATTTT
-,-,TRBV20-1,TRBJ1-1,CSAGGGGGGAFF,TGCAGTGCGGGCGGGGGAGGAGGTGGAGCTTTCTTT
-,-,TRBV4-2,TRBJ2-2,CASSQVPRADTGELFF,TGTGCCAGCAGCCAAGTGCCTCGGGCCGACACCGGGGAGCTGTTTTTT